This TCR beta chain is drawn from a study of blood T cell repertoires in COVID-19. About the research overall: T cells, B-cell-depleted T cells, or PBMCs supplied cDNA or gDNA.

Germline V lookup: CDR1 ENHRY, CDR2 SYGVKD. CDR3 length: 15 residues. V was clipped by 6 bases and J by 3 bases; unmatched bases: 5. Per the study methods: By means of reference gene primer amplification, nucleated cell counts were estimated. Libraries were prepared by immunoSEQ multiplex PCR; TCRdb keeps only in-frame clonotypes and omits some of them. The DNA gave D and trimming, while V, J and clone size come from that table. In the table there are about 51,000 clones, around 90% of which are singletons. The chain recombines TRBV10-3 with TRBJ1-5, with 10 nucleotides matching TRBD1. Sequenced material: peripheral blood. The receptor's source is a man aged 45-65 years with acute or convalescent COVID-19. DNA of the CDR3: TGTGCCATCAGATCCGGGACAGGGGTCAATCAGCCCCAGCATTTT. Its translation is CAIRSGTGVNQPQHF.